This TCR beta chain comes out of a study of blood T cell repertoires in COVID-19. Study-level information: Acute and convalescent COVID-19 samples came from the United States, Italy and Spain. From T cells, B-cell-depleted T cells, or PBMCs came the material, which was cDNA or gDNA.

Study processing details: Scientists estimated how many nucleated cells there were by amplifying reference gene primers. TCRdb keeps only in-frame clones here, not all; method: immunoSEQ multiplex PCR. The D gene and trimming were derived from the DNA, and the V and J assignments and clone size from that table. Of roughly 78,000 clones listed, roughly nine tenths are singletons. This CDR3 contains 18 residues. With 6 bases clipped from V and 6 bases from J, the junction kept 18 bases outside the gene matches. Germline V lookup: CDR1 SNHLY, CDR2 FYNNEI. The specimen was peripheral blood. The source is a woman aged 60-70 years with acute or convalescent COVID-19. The chain couples TRBV2 to TRBJ2-3, with 10 bases identical to TRBD2. CDR3 coding DNA: TGTGCCAGCAGCAGAAGCCTTCCTAGCGGGGGTCGAGGGGATACGCAGTATTTT. As protein: CASSRSLPSGGRGDTQYF.